In this sample, the clone carrying this T cell receptor beta chain turned up many times. The CDR3 has 14 residues. V was shortened by 3 bases and J by 0 bases, with 7 bases between the two germline ends. Germline V gene data show CDR1 as LGHDT and CDR2 as YNNKEL (reference sequence). This record belongs to a study of T-cell reconstitution after alpha-beta-depleted transplantation in children. During its preparation, the TCRbeta library received unique molecular identifiers. Each CDR3 protein is one row after TCRdb ran MiXCR on the PCR reads. Of over 70,000 distinct CDR3 sequences detected, roughly 8.4% appear once; the ten largest clones hold roughly 7%.

The TCR comes from a human donor who donated a stem cell graft to a child with congenital amegakaryocytic thrombocytopenia. J is TRBJ2-3 and V is TRBV3-1; no clear D. The starting material was PBMCs from the stem cell graft donor, obtained from the stem cell graft. CDR3 region: CASSHSASTDTQYF. The CDR3 DNA reads TGTGCCAGCAGCCATTCGGCAAGCACAGATACGCAGTATTTT.